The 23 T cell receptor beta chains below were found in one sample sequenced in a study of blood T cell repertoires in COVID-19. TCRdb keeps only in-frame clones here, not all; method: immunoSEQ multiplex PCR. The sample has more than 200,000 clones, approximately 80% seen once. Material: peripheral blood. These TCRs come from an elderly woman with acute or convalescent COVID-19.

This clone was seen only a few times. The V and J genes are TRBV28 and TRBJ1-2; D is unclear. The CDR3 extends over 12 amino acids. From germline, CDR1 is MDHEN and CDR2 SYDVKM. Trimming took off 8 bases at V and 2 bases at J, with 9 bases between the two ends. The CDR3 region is CASQSPNYGYTF. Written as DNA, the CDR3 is TGTGCCAGCCAGTCCCCGAACTATGGCTACACCTTC.

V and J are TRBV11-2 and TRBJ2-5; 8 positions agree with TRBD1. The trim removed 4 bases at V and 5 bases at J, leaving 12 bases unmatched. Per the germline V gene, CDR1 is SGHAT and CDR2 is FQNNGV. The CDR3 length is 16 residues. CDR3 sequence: CASSSGQGGLRETQYF. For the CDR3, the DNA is TGTGCCAGCAGCTCAGGACAGGGAGGCCTGAGGGAGACCCAGTACTTC.

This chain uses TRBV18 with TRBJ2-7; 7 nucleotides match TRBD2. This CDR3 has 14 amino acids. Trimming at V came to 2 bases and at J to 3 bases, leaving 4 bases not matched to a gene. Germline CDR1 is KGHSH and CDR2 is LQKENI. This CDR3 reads CASSPAGDNYEQYF. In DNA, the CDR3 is TGTGCCAGCTCACCAGCGGGGGATAACTACGAGCAGTACTTC.

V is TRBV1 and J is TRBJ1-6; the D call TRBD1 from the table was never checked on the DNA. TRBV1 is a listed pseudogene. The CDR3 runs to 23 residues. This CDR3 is CTSSYTGWTTVPPWSSYNSPLHF. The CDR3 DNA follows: TGCACCAGCAGCTACACCGGTTGGACAACCGTGCCCCCTTGGAGCTCCTATAATTCACCCCTCCACTTT.

CDR3 sequence: CASSSTPGRRGEEKLFF. The DNA of the CDR3 is TGTGCCAGCAGCTCGACCCCGGGGAGGAGAGGTGAAGAAAAACTGTTTTTT. V and J are TRBV7-9 and TRBJ1-4; no reliable D call. V was pared by 4 bases and J by 8 bases, with 23 bases between. The CDR3 extends over 17 amino acids. Germline V gene sequence: CDR1 SEHNR, CDR2 FQNEAQ (reference sequence).

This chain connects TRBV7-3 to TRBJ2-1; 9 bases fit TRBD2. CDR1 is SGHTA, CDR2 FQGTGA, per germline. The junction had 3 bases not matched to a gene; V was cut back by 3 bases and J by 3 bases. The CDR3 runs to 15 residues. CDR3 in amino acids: CASSLGTSIYNEQFF. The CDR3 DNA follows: TGTGCCAGCAGCTTGGGGACTAGCATCTACAATGAGCAGTTCTTC.

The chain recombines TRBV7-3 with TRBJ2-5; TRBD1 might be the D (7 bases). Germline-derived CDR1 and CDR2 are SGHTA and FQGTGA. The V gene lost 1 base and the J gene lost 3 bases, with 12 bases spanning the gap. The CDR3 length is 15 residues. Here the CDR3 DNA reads TGTGCCAGCAGCTTAAAAGGGGGGACAGAAGAGACCCAGTACTTC. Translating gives CASSLKGGTEETQYF.

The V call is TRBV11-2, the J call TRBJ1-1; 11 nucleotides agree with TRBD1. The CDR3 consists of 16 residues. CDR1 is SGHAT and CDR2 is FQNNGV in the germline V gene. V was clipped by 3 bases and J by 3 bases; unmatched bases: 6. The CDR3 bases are TGTGCCAGCAGCTTCCCCGGGACAGGGGGTGACACTGAAGCTTTCTTT. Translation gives CASSFPGTGGDTEAFF.

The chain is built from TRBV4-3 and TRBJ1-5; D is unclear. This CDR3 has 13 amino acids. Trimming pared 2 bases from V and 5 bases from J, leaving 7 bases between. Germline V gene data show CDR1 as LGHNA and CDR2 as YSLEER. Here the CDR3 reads CASSQQGDQPQHF. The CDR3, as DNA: TGCGCCAGCAGCCAACAAGGAGATCAGCCCCAGCATTTT.

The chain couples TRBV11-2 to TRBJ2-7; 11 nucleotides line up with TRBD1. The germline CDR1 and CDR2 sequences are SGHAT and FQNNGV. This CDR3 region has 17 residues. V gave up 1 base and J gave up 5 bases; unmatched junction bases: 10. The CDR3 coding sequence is TGTGCCAGCAGCTTAGTCTTAGCGGGACAGGGGGTTCACGAGCAGTACTTC. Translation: CASSLVLAGQGVHEQYF.

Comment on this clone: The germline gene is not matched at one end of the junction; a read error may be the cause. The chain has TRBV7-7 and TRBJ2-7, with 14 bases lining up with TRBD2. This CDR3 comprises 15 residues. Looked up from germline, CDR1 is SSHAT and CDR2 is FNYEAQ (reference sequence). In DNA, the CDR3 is TGTGCTAGCAGCCCCGGACTAGCGGGGGGCTACGAGCAGTACTTC. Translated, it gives CASSPGLAGGYEQYF.

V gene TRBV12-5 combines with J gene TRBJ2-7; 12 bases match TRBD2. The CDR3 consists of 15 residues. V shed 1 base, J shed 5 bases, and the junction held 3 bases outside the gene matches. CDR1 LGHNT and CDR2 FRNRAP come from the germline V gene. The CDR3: CASGLGLAGVNEQYF. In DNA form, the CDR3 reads TGTGCTAGTGGTTTGGGACTAGCGGGGGTAAACGAGCAGTACTTC.

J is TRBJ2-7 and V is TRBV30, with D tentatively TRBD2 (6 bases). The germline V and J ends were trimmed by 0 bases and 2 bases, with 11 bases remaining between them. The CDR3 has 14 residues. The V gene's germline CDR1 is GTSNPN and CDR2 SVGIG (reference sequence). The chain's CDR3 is CAWSVWEEAYEQYF. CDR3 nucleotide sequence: TGTGCCTGGAGTGTATGGGAGGAAGCCTACGAGCAGTACTTC.

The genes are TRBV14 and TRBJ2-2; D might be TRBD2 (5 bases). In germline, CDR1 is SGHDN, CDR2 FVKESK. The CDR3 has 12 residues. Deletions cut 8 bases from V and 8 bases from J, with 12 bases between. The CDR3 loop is CASSRVTGELFF. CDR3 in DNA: TGTGCCAGCTCGAGGGTAACGGGGGAGCTGTTTTTT.

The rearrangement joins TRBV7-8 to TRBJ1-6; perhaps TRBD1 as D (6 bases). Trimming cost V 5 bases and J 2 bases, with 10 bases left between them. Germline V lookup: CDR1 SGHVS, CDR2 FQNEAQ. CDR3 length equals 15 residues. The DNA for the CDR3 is TGTGCCAGCAGCCAGCCAGGGGCCTATAATTCACCCCTCCACTTT. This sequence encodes CASSQPGAYNSPLHF.

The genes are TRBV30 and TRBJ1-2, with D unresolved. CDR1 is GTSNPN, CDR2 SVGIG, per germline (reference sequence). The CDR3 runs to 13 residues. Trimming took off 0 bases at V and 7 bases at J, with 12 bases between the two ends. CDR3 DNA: TGTGCCTGGAGTGTCTTATTATACGGTGGCTACACCTTC. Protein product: CAWSVLLYGGYTF.

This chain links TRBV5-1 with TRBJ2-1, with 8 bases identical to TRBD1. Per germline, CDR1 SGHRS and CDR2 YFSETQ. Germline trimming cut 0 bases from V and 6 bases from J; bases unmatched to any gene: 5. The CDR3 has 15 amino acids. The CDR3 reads CASSLGPGTGNEQFF. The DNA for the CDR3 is TGCGCCAGCAGCTTGGGACCCGGGACAGGCAATGAGCAGTTCTTC.

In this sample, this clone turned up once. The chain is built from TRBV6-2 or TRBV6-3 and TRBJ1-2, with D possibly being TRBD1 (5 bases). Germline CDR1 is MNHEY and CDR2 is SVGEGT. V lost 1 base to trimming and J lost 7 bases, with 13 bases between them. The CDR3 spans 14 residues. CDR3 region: CASSYLSRESGYTF. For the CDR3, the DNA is TGTGCCAGCAGTTACTTGAGCAGGGAAAGTGGCTACACCTTC.

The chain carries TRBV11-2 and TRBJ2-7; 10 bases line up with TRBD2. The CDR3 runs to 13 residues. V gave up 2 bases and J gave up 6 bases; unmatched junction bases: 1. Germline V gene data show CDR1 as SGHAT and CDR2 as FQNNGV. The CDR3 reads CASSLQREGEQYF. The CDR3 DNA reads TGTGCCAGCAGCTTACAGCGGGAGGGCGAGCAGTACTTC.

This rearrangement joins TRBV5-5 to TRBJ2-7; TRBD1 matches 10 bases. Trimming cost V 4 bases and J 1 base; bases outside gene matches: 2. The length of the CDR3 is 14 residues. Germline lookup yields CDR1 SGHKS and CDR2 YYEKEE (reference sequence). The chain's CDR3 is CASSVGQGSYEQYF. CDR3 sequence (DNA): TGTGCCAGCAGCGTGGGACAGGGGTCCTACGAGCAGTACTTC.

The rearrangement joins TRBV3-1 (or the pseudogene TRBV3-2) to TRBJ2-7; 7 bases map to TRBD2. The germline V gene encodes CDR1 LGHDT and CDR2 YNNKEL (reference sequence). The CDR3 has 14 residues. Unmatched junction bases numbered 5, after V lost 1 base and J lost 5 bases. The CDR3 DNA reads TGTGCCAGCAGCCAAGGTGGGACTAAAAACGAGCAGTACTTC. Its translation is CASSQGGTKNEQYF.

The CDR3 sequence is CASSPRQQETQYF. The CDR3 region has the DNA TGCGCCAGCAGCCCCCGACAGCAAGAGACCCAGTACTTC. V is TRBV5-1 and J is TRBJ2-5, with D maybe TRBD1 (5 bases). CDR1 is SGHRS and CDR2 is YFSETQ in the germline V gene. The CDR3 loop spans 13 amino acids. V was clipped by 4 bases and J by 2 bases, with 9 bases between them. Complete variable domain (other parts from reference TRBV5-1 and TRBJ2-5): KAGVTQTPRYLIKTRGQQVTLSCSPISGHRSVSWYQQTPGQGLQFLFEYFSETQRNKGNFPGRFSGRQFSNSRSEMNVSTLELGDSALYLCASSPRQQETQYFGPGTRLLVL.

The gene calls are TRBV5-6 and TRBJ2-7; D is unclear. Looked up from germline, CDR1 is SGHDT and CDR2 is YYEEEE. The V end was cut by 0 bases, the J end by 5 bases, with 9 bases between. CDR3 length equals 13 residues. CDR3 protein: CASSLATSNEQYF. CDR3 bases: TGTGCCAGCAGCTTGGCCACGAGTAACGAGCAGTACTTC.